The present entry profiles one T cell receptor beta chain with its context. Its antigen is unidentified. This record belongs to a study of T cells in localized non-small cell lung cancer. Clones were sequenced by immunoSEQ multiplex PCR, and TCRdb holds only the in-frame ones, with some missing. The data hold roughly 13,000 clones, with just over 85% observed a single time. Study-wide results and limits: Uninvolved adjacent lung, not tumor, had the highest T cell clonality. Longer overall survival associated with higher blood T cell density; shorter survival with higher adjacent-lung clonality. Appearances in adjacent lung were noted for a median 57 of the top 100 tumor clones.

The sequence was obtained from an older male donor with stage III lung adenocarcinoma. The sequences come from peripheral blood, collected before any cancer treatment.

The DNA of the CDR3 is TGTGCCAGCAGCTTGGGGACGGCTTATGGCTACACCTTC. This sequence encodes CASSLGTAYGYTF. The rearrangement links TRBV5-4 to TRBJ1-2; D call uncertain. Germline V CDR1 and CDR2: SGHNT, YYREEE (reference sequence). This CDR3 spans 13 amino acids. The V and J ends lost 0 bases and 5 bases respectively, with 8 bases between them.